This TCR beta chain was identified in a study of cytomegalovirus exposure and HLA in healthy donors. About the research overall: HLA-typed donors were the source of approximately 85 million unique TCRs held in an early data release. Findings and caveats of the study: TCR beta chains associated with HLA were, in a later analysis, more clonally expanded than equally common others. It was likely that a cluster of highly shared sequence variants was a sequencing artifact. In a later analysis, donors in an Asian-associated ancestry cluster reportedly had fewer N-insertions in productive TCRs than the cohort mean.

Trimming pared 0 bases from V and 1 base from J, leaving 7 bases between. The CDR3 is 14 residues long. Germline assignment: CDR1 GTSNPN and CDR2 SVGIG (reference sequence). Comment on this clone: The target antigen is unknown.

Both 60 Vbeta primers and 13 Jbeta primers went into the PCR. Measured with immunoSEQ multiplex PCR; TCRdb has only the in-frame clones, and not every one. The data contain 55,000 to 80,000 clones, around 80% of them seen just once; the ten biggest clones take up 2.5% to 3%. This sequence joins TRBV30 and TRBJ1-5, with D possibly TRBD1 on 6 matching bases. The sample taken for sequencing was PBMCs. The receptor was isolated from a young woman in good health and CMV-seronegative. The DNA for the CDR3 is TGTGCCTGGAGTGTACAGGGCAGCAATCAGCCCCAGCATTTT. It specifies CAWSVQGSNQPQHF.